Included here is one T cell receptor (beta chain) sequence, with context. Its antigen is unknown. This specimen comes from a study of shared clonotypes between healthy human individuals. For the study at large: In total, the donors were a couple of women and a few men aged 18 to 49. Overall study results and limits: Several donors held about 4.6% of naive CD4 clonotypes in common.

The germline V and J ends were trimmed by 5 bases and 3 bases, with 20 bases remaining between them. The CDR3 covers 16 residues. Germline V gene sequence: CDR1 SGHTA, CDR2 FQGNSA. Sorted-subset replicate PCRs used about 0.2 ug of genomic DNA. This amount corresponded to about 30,000 T cell genomes. Per the original methods: ImmunoSEQ junction-only sequences lacked quality scores, so their filtering differed. TCRdb's table, derived via immunoSEQ multiplex PCR, lists solely in-frame clones and lacks some. Clone size and the V and J calls come from that table; the DNA yielded D and trimming. The sample carries 2,500,000 or so clones, roughly 93% recorded once.

Sequencing was carried out using naive CD4+ T cells from PBMCs. Subset here: CD45RA+ positively selected. The source of this sequence is a man aged 18-30 years in good health. Some clones in this sample may be carry-over from other donors' samples. The chain carries TRBV7-2 and TRBJ2-7; tentatively, D is TRBD2 (7 bases). The CDR3 reads CASSNLGGQEIYEQYF. The DNA of the CDR3 is TGTGCCAGCAGCAACTTGGGGGGGCAGGAGATCTACGAGCAGTACTTC.